The 26 T cell receptor beta chains in this list originate from one sample, sequenced in a study of T cells in Graves' hyperthyroidism and ophthalmopathy. Amplified TCR beta CDR3 regions derived from RNA transcripts. Initially, a first-round RT-PCR of the TCR CDR3 employed the HTBI primer set. From the multiplex PCR reads, TCRdb called clonotypes with MiXCR, one entry per CDR3 protein. The sample shows around 350,000 distinct CDR3 sequences, about 12% of them seen only once. What was sequenced was blood. These receptors all come from a woman aged 18-30 years with Graves' hyperthyroidism.

The chain recombines TRBV7-2 with TRBJ2-6; 7 nucleotides align to TRBD1. Germline loops: CDR1 SGHTA, CDR2 FQGNSA. V lost 2 bases and J lost 5; bases outside the gene matches: 6. The CDR3 is 16 residues long. CDR3 nucleotide sequence: TGTGCCAGCAGCTTAAGACAGGGAGACTGGGCCAACGTCCTGACTTTC. It codes for CASSLRQGDWANVLTF. The entire variable domain, with the rest obtained from reference TRBV7-2 and TRBJ2-6, is as follows: GAGVSQSPSNKVTEKGKDVELRCDPISGHTALYWYRQSLGQGLEFLIYFQGNSAPDKSGLPSDRFSAERTGGSVSTLTIQRTQQEDSAVYLCASSLRQGDWANVLTFGAGSRLTVL.

This clonotype was observed a handful of times. V is TRBV20-1 and J is TRBJ1-1; 10 bases are a match to TRBD1. Germline lookup yields CDR1 DFQATT and CDR2 SNEGSKA (reference sequence). The CDR3 consists of 12 residues. The CDR3 coding sequence is TGCAGGGGACAGGGGATGAACACTGAAGCTTTCTTT. This encodes CRGQGMNTEAFF.

This clonotype was seen a few times. Just one base apart from a much larger clone, this may be a read error. The J gene is TRBJ1-1, the V gene TRBV12-3 or TRBV12-4; no firm D call. This CDR3 has 14 amino acids. The DNA for the CDR3 is TGTGCCAGCAGTTATGTATTCAGGAACGCTGAAGCTTTCTTT. Translated: CASSYVFRNAEAFF.

This clonotype was counted at least ten times. V and J are TRBV5-1 and TRBJ1-1, with 9 nucleotides matching TRBD1. The CDR3 consists of 17 residues. Trimming took 0 bases from V and 7 from J; bases not matched to a gene: 13. Germline CDR1 is SGHRS and CDR2 is YFSETQ. The CDR3 DNA reads as TGCGCCAGCAGCTTGGGATCGGGACAGGGATCAAGAGGTGAAGCTTTCTTT. It is translated as CASSLGSGQGSRGEAFF.

This clonotype was observed many times. The chain recombines TRBV5-1 with TRBJ2-3; 8 nucleotides align to TRBD1. Germline trimming cut 7 bases from V and 0 bases from J; bases unmatched to any gene: 10. The CDR3 consists of 16 residues. The germline V gene encodes CDR1 SGHRS and CDR2 YFSETQ. Written as DNA, the CDR3 is TGCGCCAGCTTGGAGGGACAGGATTCTAGCACAGATACGCAGTATTTT. Translated: CASLEGQDSSTDTQYF.

This clonotype was counted many times. V usage is TRBV5-1 and J usage is TRBJ1-1, with D possibly being TRBD1 (5 bases). The CDR3 extends over 16 amino acids. Germline loops: CDR1 SGHRS, CDR2 YFSETQ. Trimming shortened V by 1 base and J by 1 base, and 14 bases separated the two germline ends. The CDR3 DNA reads TGCGCCAGCAGCTTGCCCCAGGGAGGACAGAACACTGAAGCTTTCTTT. It specifies CASSLPQGGQNTEAFF.

This clonotype was observed at least ten times. The V and J genes are TRBV20-1 and TRBJ1-1; 7 positions match TRBD1. V trimming: 1 base; J trimming: 5 bases; junction bases outside the gene matches: 7. The germline gives CDR1 DFQATT, CDR2 SNEGSKA (reference sequence). The CDR3 sequence is 14 residues long. This CDR3 is CSARGRQGQTEAFF. The DNA of the CDR3 is TGCAGTGCTAGAGGAAGACAGGGACAGACTGAAGCTTTCTTT.

This clonotype came up many times. V is TRBV6-2 or TRBV6-3 and J is TRBJ2-1, with 7 bases matching TRBD2. The CDR3 is made up of 14 amino acids. J gave up 7 bases and V 2 bases, and 5 bases lay outside the gene matches. In germline, CDR1 is MNHEY, CDR2 SVGEGT. CDR3 protein: CASSYVGRVNEQFF. DNA of the CDR3: TGTGCCAGCAGTTACGTGGGGAGGGTAAATGAGCAGTTCTTC.

Concerning this clonotype: A read error is possible here, since a much larger clone lies one base away. The chain is built from TRBV9 and TRBJ2-1, with D possibly TRBD2 on 5 matching bases. CDR1 and CDR2 (germline): SGDLS, YYNGEE. CDR3 length: 16 residues. V shed 0 bases and J shed 9 bases, with 19 bases lying between them. The CDR3 sequence: CASSVDFKGFGSEQFF. CDR3 in DNA: TGTGCCAGCAGCGTAGATTTTAAGGGTTTTGGGAGTGAGCAGTTCTTC.

This clonotype has just a few counts. This chain joins TRBV2 and TRBJ1-1, with a weak D call TRBD1 (6 bases). Trimming removed 3 bases from V and 5 bases from J, with 19 bases in between. Germline V gives CDR1 SNHLY, CDR2 FYNNEI. The CDR3 covers 16 residues. The CDR3 sequence is CASSESVDTGQTEAFF. CDR3 coding DNA: TGTGCCAGCAGTGAGTCCGTCGACACAGGGCAGACTGAAGCTTTCTTT.

This clonotype occurred many times. This chain joins TRBV5-1 and TRBJ1-1, with a tentative D call TRBD1 (5 bases). Germline values: CDR1 SGHRS, CDR2 YFSETQ. Trimming took 4 bases from V and 2 from J, leaving 18 bases between them. This CDR3 has 16 residues. The CDR3 region is CASSQGPRQTNTEAFF. The CDR3 DNA follows: TGCGCCAGCAGCCAGGGACCGAGACAGACCAACACTGAAGCTTTCTTT.

J is TRBJ2-3 and V is TRBV19, with 10 bases lining up with TRBD1. V was clipped by 4 bases and J by 2 bases; unmatched bases: 6. Germline values: CDR1 LNHDA, CDR2 SQIVND (reference sequence). The CDR3 loop spans 16 amino acids. The CDR3 sequence is CASSNPGQGTTDTQYF. The CDR3 DNA reads as TGTGCCAGTAGTAATCCGGGACAGGGGACCACAGATACGCAGTATTTT.

This clonotype was detected many times. This chain uses TRBV12-3 or TRBV12-4 with TRBJ2-7; TRBD1 is a possible D gene (6 bases). Deletions cut 3 bases from V and 2 bases from J, with 14 bases between. CDR3 size: 15 residues. CDR3 residues: CASSFNYGQTYEQYF. CDR3 in DNA: TGTGCCAGCAGTTTCAATTATGGACAGACCTACGAGCAGTACTTC.

In this sample, this clonotype turned up many times. The rearrangement joins TRBV27 to TRBJ2-3; D might be TRBD1 (5 bases). CDR3 length equals 12 residues. Trimming cost V 6 bases and J 1 base, with 5 bases left between them. Germline values: CDR1 MNHEY, CDR2 SMNVEV (reference sequence). The CDR3: CASRTGTDTQYF. The CDR3, as DNA: TGTGCCAGCAGGACAGGCACAGATACGCAGTATTTT.

The CDR3 DNA sequence: TGTGCCAGCAGGTTCGGGGGCGGCTATGGCTACACCTTC. Translation: CASRFGGGYGYTF. The J gene is TRBJ1-2, the V gene TRBV5-8; a weak D match, TRBD1 (6 bases). V lost 5 bases, J lost 4 bases, and 12 bases lay in between. Germline V gene sequence: CDR1 SGHTS, CDR2 YDEGEE. This CDR3 comprises 13 residues.

This clonotype was detected many times. This rearrangement joins TRBV20-1 to TRBJ2-2; D remains unclear. Germline assignment: CDR1 DFQATT and CDR2 SNEGSKA (reference sequence). The CDR3 is 11 residues long. V lost 6 bases to trimming and J lost 5 bases, with 7 bases between them. The CDR3 bases are TGCAGTGCCCCTCGTACCGGGGAGCTGTTTTTT. This codes for CSAPRTGELFF.

This clonotype has only a few counts. This rearrangement joins TRBV6-1 to TRBJ2-1; 8 bases are shared with TRBD1. Per germline, CDR1 MNHNS and CDR2 SASEGT. Losses at the gene ends were 5 bases for V and 14 bases for J; bases not matched to a gene: 8. The CDR3 length is 12 residues. DNA of the CDR3: TGTGCCAGCAGTAGAAGACAGGGGAAGGAGTTCTTC. This encodes CASSRRQGKEFF.

Ten or more counts support this clonotype. The V and J genes are TRBV29-1 and TRBJ2-1; perhaps D is TRBD1 or TRBD2 (5 bases each). V lost 6 bases and J lost 0, with 18 bases in between. Germline loops: CDR1 SQVTM, CDR2 ANQGSEA. There are 16 residues in the CDR3. For the CDR3, the DNA is TGCAGCGTCGGCTTCAGAGGGACCTCCTCCTACAATGAGCAGTTCTTC. This encodes CSVGFRGTSSYNEQFF.

This clonotype was seen at least ten times. The chain has TRBV28 and TRBJ2-5, with D unresolved. V lost 3 bases and J 5 bases, leaving 19 bases between the germline ends. CDR3 length: 16 residues. Per the germline V gene, CDR1 is MDHEN and CDR2 is SYDVKM. The CDR3 reads CASSFQRTGFGETQYF. The CDR3 nucleotides are TGTGCCAGCAGTTTCCAACGGACCGGTTTTGGGGAGACCCAGTACTTC. The entire variable domain, with the rest obtained from reference TRBV28 and TRBJ2-5, is as follows: DVKVTQSSRYLVKRTGEKVFLECVQDMDHENMFWYRQDPGLGLRLIYFSYDVKMKEKGDIPEGYSVSREKKERFSLILESASTNQTSMYLCASSFQRTGFGETQYFGPGTRLLVL.

This clonotype was seen many times. The V call is TRBV7-2, the J call TRBJ2-7; D unclear. V was shortened by 2 bases and J by 5 bases, with 16 bases between the two germline ends. In germline, CDR1 is SGHTA, CDR2 FQGNSA. The CDR3 runs to 15 residues. The CDR3 loop is CASSLTGSWFHEQYF. CDR3 sequence (DNA): TGTGCCAGCAGCTTAACCGGTAGTTGGTTCCACGAGCAGTACTTC.

This clonotype was counted at least ten times. The gene calls are TRBV11-1 and TRBJ2-1; 11 positions match TRBD2. The CDR3 extends over 16 amino acids. CDR1 and CDR2 from the germline V gene are SGHAT and FQDESV (reference sequence). V was pared by 2 bases and J by 6 bases, with 6 bases of the junction left unmatched. CDR3 DNA: TGTGCCAGCAGCTTAAGGACTAGCGGGCGACTCAATGAGCAGTTCTTC. It translates to CASSLRTSGRLNEQFF.

This clonotype was counted many times. The rearrangement links TRBV3-1 to TRBJ2-2, with D possibly matching TRBD1 (6 bases). V lost 4 bases to trimming and J lost 1 base, with 10 bases between them. This CDR3 has 15 amino acids. Germline CDR1 and CDR2: LGHDT and YNNKEL (reference sequence). CDR3 in amino acids: CASSLQGLNTGELFF. CDR3 coding DNA: TGTGCCAGCAGCCTACAGGGCTTGAACACCGGGGAGCTGTTTTTT.

This clonotype was found a few times. J is TRBJ2-7 and V is TRBV6-5; 11 nucleotides align to TRBD1. V lost 2 bases to trimming and J lost 5 bases; unmatched junction nucleotides: 5. CDR1 is MNHEY and CDR2 is SVGAGI in the germline V gene. The CDR3 loop spans 15 amino acids. CDR3 region: CASSYRWDRGDEQYF. The CDR3 DNA reads as TGTGCCAGCAGTTACCGCTGGGACAGGGGGGACGAGCAGTACTTC.

This clonotype was seen a few times. This chain links TRBV7-9 with TRBJ1-1, with D maybe TRBD1 (5 bases). Germline lookup yields CDR1 SEHNR and CDR2 FQNEAQ (reference sequence). The CDR3 sequence is 14 residues long. Trimming cost V 4 bases and J 1 base, with 10 bases left between them. The CDR3: CASSWGGENTEAFF. The CDR3 region has the DNA TGTGCCAGCAGCTGGGGGGGGGAGAACACTGAAGCTTTCTTT.

This chain connects TRBV10-3 to TRBJ2-7; either TRBD1 or TRBD2 may fit D (5 bases each). Germline V CDR1 and CDR2: ENHRY, SYGVKD. The CDR3 consists of 13 residues. V was trimmed by 8 bases and J by 5 bases, leaving 16 bases between them. The CDR3 sequence is CAISPGAGNEQYF. The CDR3 coding sequence is TGTGCCATCTCCCCCGGGGCGGGCAACGAGCAGTACTTC.

This clonotype was seen at least ten times. The chain has TRBV20-1 and TRBJ2-1; 11 positions match TRBD1. This CDR3 has 15 residues. Germline V CDR1 and CDR2: DFQATT, SNEGSKA (reference sequence). Unmatched junction bases numbered 11, after V lost 6 bases and J lost 7 bases. DNA for the CDR3: TGCAGTGCCAATCGGGGGACAGGGGGAGTGAATGAGCAGTTCTTC. It specifies CSANRGTGGVNEQFF.